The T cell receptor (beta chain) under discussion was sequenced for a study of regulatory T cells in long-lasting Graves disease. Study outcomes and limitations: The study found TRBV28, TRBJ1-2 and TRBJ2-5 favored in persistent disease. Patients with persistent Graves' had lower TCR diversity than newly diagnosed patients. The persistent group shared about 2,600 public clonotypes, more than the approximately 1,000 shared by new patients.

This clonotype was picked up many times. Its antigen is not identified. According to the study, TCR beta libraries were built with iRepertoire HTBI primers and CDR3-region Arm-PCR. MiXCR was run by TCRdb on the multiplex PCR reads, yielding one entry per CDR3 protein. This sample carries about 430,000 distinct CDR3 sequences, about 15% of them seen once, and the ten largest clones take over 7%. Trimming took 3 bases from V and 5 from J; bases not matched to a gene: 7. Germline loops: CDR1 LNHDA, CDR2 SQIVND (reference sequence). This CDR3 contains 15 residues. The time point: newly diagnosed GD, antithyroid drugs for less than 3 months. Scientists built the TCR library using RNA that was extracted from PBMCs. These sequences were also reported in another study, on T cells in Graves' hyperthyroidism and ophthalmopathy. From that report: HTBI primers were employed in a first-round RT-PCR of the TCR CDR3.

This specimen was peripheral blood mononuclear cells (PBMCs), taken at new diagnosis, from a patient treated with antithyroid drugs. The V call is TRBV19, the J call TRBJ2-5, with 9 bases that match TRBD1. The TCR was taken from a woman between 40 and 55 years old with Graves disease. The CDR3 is CASSMSGQGHETQYF. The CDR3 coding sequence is TGTGCCAGTAGTATGTCGGGACAGGGACATGAGACCCAGTACTTC.